Shown below are 14 T cell receptor beta chains from a single sample sequenced in a study of Graves' ophthalmopathy and Graves' hyperthyroidism. Scientists amplified the TCR beta CDR3 regions from RNA transcripts. Second-round multiplex PCR came after first-round RT-PCR with HTBI primers. TCRdb passed the multiplex PCR reads through MiXCR, listing each CDR3 protein once. The sample consists of roughly 160,000 distinct CDR3 sequences, around 40% of them appearing once. The sample was peripheral blood. The receptors shown here come from a man younger than 45 with Graves' ophthalmopathy.

The chain uses TRBV6-2 or TRBV6-3 and TRBJ2-7; 9 bases match TRBD1. From germline, CDR1 is MNHEY and CDR2 SVGEGT. CDR3 size: 16 residues. The junction had 13 bases not matched to a gene; V was cut back by 5 bases and J by 5 bases. CDR3 nucleotide sequence: TGTGCCAGCAGTGGCGCCCCGGACAGGGGTGGGGACGAGCAGTACTTC. It yields the protein CASSGAPDRGGDEQYF.

This clonotype was seen many times. The rearrangement joins TRBV19 to TRBJ1-2; the match to TRBD1 covers 10 bases. The CDR3 is 13 residues long. Per germline, CDR1 LNHDA and CDR2 SQIVND (reference sequence). V lost 3 bases to trimming and J lost 6 bases; unmatched junction nucleotides: 1. Here the CDR3 DNA reads TGTGCCAGTAGTATCGGGACAGGGGATGGCTACACCTTC. This codes for CASSIGTGDGYTF.

This clonotype was detected many times. The chain joins TRBV29-1 to TRBJ1-1; 10 bases line up with TRBD1. The CDR3 consists of 14 residues. V lost 4 bases and J lost 4; bases outside the gene matches: 6. Germline V gives CDR1 SQVTM, CDR2 ANQGSEA. CDR3 nucleotides: TGCAGCGTTGTCTCGGGACAGGGGAGCACTGAAGCTTTCTTT. The encoded protein is CSVVSGQGSTEAFF. Variable domain in full (rest from reference TRBV29-1 and TRBJ1-1): SAVISQKPSRDICQRGTSLTIQCQVDSQVTMMFWYRQQPGQSLTLIATANQGSEATYESGFVIDKFPISRPNLTFSTLTVSNMSPEDSSIYLCSVVSGQGSTEAFFGQGTRLTVV.

This clonotype was observed at least ten times. In DNA, the CDR3 is TGTGCCAGCAGCCAGAACAACAGGGGTTCTGGAAACACCATATATTTT. Translation: CASSQNNRGSGNTIYF. The chain recombines TRBV4-2 with TRBJ1-3; 7 bases align to TRBD1. CDR3 length equals 16 residues. Trimming removed 3 bases from V and 1 base from J; junction bases left unmatched: 6. CDR1 and CDR2 from the germline V gene are LGHNA and YNFKEQ.

This clonotype has at least ten counts. This chain links TRBV29-1 with TRBJ2-5; D not resolved. The germline V gene encodes CDR1 SQVTM and CDR2 ANQGSEA. The CDR3 is 10 amino acids. Trimming pared 4 bases from V and 5 bases from J, leaving 5 bases between. In nucleotides, the CDR3 is TGCAGCGTTGTGAGGGAGACCCAGTACTTC. Encoded protein: CSVVRETQYF.

There are many counts of this clonotype. The V gene is TRBV7-2, the J gene TRBJ2-7; 10 nucleotides match TRBD2. CDR1 is SGHTA and CDR2 is FQGNSA in the germline V gene. Trimming removed 5 bases from V and 6 bases from J; junction bases left unmatched: 7. This CDR3 has 14 amino acids. The CDR3 is CASSPGLARGEQYF. CDR3 in DNA: TGTGCCAGCAGCCCGGGACTAGCGCGGGGCGAGCAGTACTTC.

The table lists this clonotype with many counts. The chain recombines TRBV30 with TRBJ2-2, with D possibly being TRBD1 or TRBD2 (6 bases each). Germline CDR1 reads GTSNPN; CDR2 reads SVGIG (reference sequence). The CDR3 runs to 16 residues. With 2 bases removed from V and 1 base from J, the gap between germline ends came to 14 bases. The CDR3 reads CAWSRAGGQNTGELFF. As DNA, the CDR3 is TGTGCCTGGAGTCGGGCCGGGGGCCAGAACACCGGGGAGCTGTTTTTT.

The gene calls are TRBV7-2 and TRBJ2-7; TRBD1 might be the D (5 bases). Germline CDR1 is SGHTA and CDR2 is FQGNSA. The CDR3 sequence is 16 residues long. V was cut by 0 bases and J by 3 bases, with 15 bases left in between. The CDR3 nucleotides are TGTGCCAGCAGCTTAGCTTCACAGGCCCAATACTACGAGCAGTACTTC. Translation gives CASSLASQAQYYEQYF. Variable domain in full (rest from reference TRBV7-2 and TRBJ2-7): GAGVSQSPSNKVTEKGKDVELRCDPISGHTALYWYRQSLGQGLEFLIYFQGNSAPDKSGLPSDRFSAERTGGSVSTLTIQRTQQEDSAVYLCASSLASQAQYYEQYFGPGTRLTVT.

This clonotype showed up many times. The chain couples TRBV7-2 to TRBJ2-5; 7 nucleotides align to TRBD2. This CDR3 has 15 amino acids. V trimming: 1 base; J trimming: 0 bases; junction bases outside the gene matches: 2. In germline, CDR1 is SGHTA, CDR2 FQGNSA. The CDR3 DNA is TGTGCCAGCAGCTTAGAACGGGGGGACCAAGAGACCCAGTACTTC. Translated, it gives CASSLERGDQETQYF.

The rearrangement joins TRBV6-2 or TRBV6-3 to TRBJ2-7; TRBD1 matches at 10 bases. Unmatched junction bases numbered 10, after V lost 6 bases and J lost 2 bases. The CDR3 length is 16 residues. Germline V gene lookup returns CDR1 MNHEY and CDR2 SVGEGT. The chain's CDR3 is CASSAGTGALTYEQYF. The DNA for the CDR3 is TGTGCCAGCAGCGCCGGGACAGGGGCCTTAACCTACGAGCAGTACTTC.

This clonotype occurred a few times. The V gene is TRBV19, the J gene TRBJ1-1; unclear D gene. The CDR3 covers 13 residues. Per germline, CDR1 LNHDA and CDR2 SQIVND (reference sequence). V lost 6 bases and J 1 base, leaving 9 bases between the germline ends. Here the CDR3 reads CASRWTGNTEAFF. CDR3 coding DNA: TGTGCCAGTAGATGGACGGGGAACACTGAAGCTTTCTTT.

This chain uses TRBV6-2 or TRBV6-3 with TRBJ1-2; a weak D match, TRBD1 (5 bases). Deletions cut 6 bases from V and 4 bases from J, with 15 bases between. The CDR3 is 14 residues long. Germline V CDR1 and CDR2: MNHEY, SVGEGT. The CDR3 protein is CASSLQRGFYGYTF. DNA for the CDR3: TGTGCCAGCAGCCTCCAGAGGGGCTTCTATGGCTACACCTTC.

This clonotype was detected many times. V gene TRBV12-3 or TRBV12-4 combines with J gene TRBJ2-5; D is unclear. CDR3 size: 14 residues. The V gene lost 3 bases and the J gene lost 5 bases, with 13 bases spanning the gap. The CDR3 region is CASSFTSLRETQYF. CDR3 in DNA: TGTGCCAGCAGTTTTACTTCCCTGAGGGAGACCCAGTACTTC.

The J gene is TRBJ1-5, the V gene TRBV6-1; no clear D. Germline V CDR1 and CDR2: MNHNS, SASEGT. The CDR3 sequence is 15 residues long. V was pared by 8 bases and J by 0 bases, with 14 bases between. The CDR3 nucleotides read TGTGCCAGCGCCTACAGCGGCTATAGCAATCAGCCCCAGCATTTT. Protein sequence: CASAYSGYSNQPQHF.